The 18 T cell receptor beta chains below all came from one sample that was sequenced in a study of tumor-infiltrating lymphocytes in primary liver carcinoma. The researchers produced TCR beta cDNA from around 500 ng total RNA with a constant-region primer. Amplification in three nested multiplex PCR rounds with slightly modified ARM-PCR gave rise to TCR beta libraries. With TRBV1-TRBV30 forward primers and a C-beta reverse primer, the first two PCR rounds were run for nine to eleven cycles each. TCRdb recomputed calls from the multiplex PCR reads with MiXCR, one row per CDR3 protein. Among approximately 310,000 distinct CDR3 sequences listed, about 62% were seen once. The study extracted blood RNA from unsorted whole blood and also extracted germline DNA. The material sequenced was peripheral blood. The source is a man aged 35 to 55 with primary liver carcinoma and hepatitis B virus infection.

The chain links TRBV6-1 to TRBJ2-1; a possible D gene is TRBD2 (6 bases). The ends were cut back, 3 bases at V and 9 bases at J, with 27 bases in the middle. Germline V CDR1 and CDR2: MNHNS, SASEGT. CDR3 length: 18 amino acids. The CDR3 spells CASSDTARAGRIGAEQFF. The CDR3 coding sequence is TGTGCCAGCAGTGACACCGCTAGGGCGGGACGGATCGGCGCTGAGCAGTTCTTC.

V and J are TRBV25-1 and TRBJ2-1; 8 bases agree with TRBD1. The CDR3 runs 17 residues. The germline V gene encodes CDR1 MGHDK and CDR2 SYGVNS. Trimming removed 3 bases from V and 4 bases from J; junction bases left unmatched: 11. CDR3 nucleotide sequence: TGTGCCAGCAGTGAGTCCCAGACAGGGGATTTTTACAATGAGCAGTTCTTC. It translates to CASSESQTGDFYNEQFF.

A word on this clonotype: This may come from a read error, since a much larger clone is one base off. Since no conserved phenylalanine or tryptophan closes the CDR3, a read error is the likely cause. This chain connects TRBV14 to TRBJ2-1; 8 bases align to TRBD2. The J call may not be correct, given that the DNA end is closer to TRBJ2-5. The CDR3 is 16 amino acids. In germline, CDR1 is SGHDN, CDR2 FVKESK. The CDR3 protein is CASSQGSGLGQETQYL. The CDR3 DNA sequence: TGTGCCAGCAGCCAAGGTTCGGGACTAGGCCAAGAGACCCAGTACTTA.

The sample holds a few counts of this clonotype. The chain employs TRBV5-4 and TRBJ2-5, with unresolved D. The CDR3 covers 15 residues. Germline CDR1 SGHNT, CDR2 YYREEE (reference sequence). Trimming removed 0 bases at V and 0 bases at J, with 9 bases between. The CDR3 nucleotides are TGTGCCAGCAGCTTGGAGGGTCCGTACCAAGAGACCCAGTACTTC. As protein: CASSLEGPYQETQYF.

As concerns this clonotype: It is likely a read error, because the conserved phenylalanine at the end of the CDR3 is missing. This chain connects TRBV29-1 to TRBJ1-1; the D is unclear. V lost 2 bases and J lost 3, with 10 bases in between. The CDR3 sequence is 13 residues long. Germline V gives CDR1 SQVTM, CDR2 ANQGSEA. CDR3 protein: CSVEIVTDTEAFI. CDR3 sequence (DNA): TGCAGCGTTGAAATTGTAACTGACACTGAAGCTTTCATT.

Regarding this clonotype: One end of the junction is discordant with germline, which a read error may explain. This chain's CDR3 is CASSQENMGFVADQPQHF. The CDR3 nucleotides read TGCGCCAGCAGCCAGGAGAATATGGGGTTCGTAGCGGATCAACCCCAGCATTTT. The V and J genes are TRBV4-1 and TRBJ1-5; D gene uncertain. Looked up from germline, CDR1 is MGHRA and CDR2 is YSYEKL. This CDR3 region has 18 residues.

Of note for this clonotype: This sequence may be a read error, since a much larger clone differs from it by one base. V gene TRBV6-1 combines with J gene TRBJ2-5, with D perhaps TRBD1 or TRBD2 (6 bases each). V lost 10 bases and J lost 6, with 21 bases in between. This CDR3 has 14 amino acids. Germline V gene sequence: CDR1 MNHNS, CDR2 SASEGT. The chain's CDR3 is CANGGLDERKTQYF. In nucleotides, the CDR3 is TGTGCCAATGGGGGGCTAGATGAGAGAAAGACCCAGTACTTC.

Of note for this clonotype: A much larger clone differs from this one at a single base, so this may be a read error. This chain connects TRBV4-1 to TRBJ2-3; the match to TRBD2 covers 8 bases. Germline V gene sequence: CDR1 MGHRA, CDR2 YSYEKL. This CDR3 contains 15 residues. CDR3 nucleotide sequence: TGCACCAGCAGCCAGTTAGCGGGATCGATAGATACGCAGTATTTT. It translates to CTSSQLAGSIDTQYF.

In regard to this clonotype: This sequence may be a read error, since a much larger clone differs from it by one base. V gene TRBV6-5 combines with J gene TRBJ2-2; 15 nucleotides agree with TRBD2. Germline values: CDR1 MNHEY, CDR2 SVGAGI. The CDR3 has 18 residues. The CDR3 reads CASSRPGLAGGRSGELVF. The CDR3 DNA reads as TGTGCCAGCAGTCGACCCGGACTAGCGGGAGGGAGATCCGGGGAGCTGGTTTTT.

A note on this clonotype: Being one base from a much bigger clone, this may be a read error. This rearrangement joins TRBV6-5 to TRBJ2-7; no firm D call. The germline V gene has CDR1 MNHEY and CDR2 SVGAGI. CDR3 length equals 16 residues. With 0 bases removed from V and 0 bases from J, the gap between germline ends came to 12 bases. The CDR3 DNA is TGTGCCAGCAGTTACTCGAGGCCGGATCTCTCCTACGAGCAGTACTTC. Residues: CASSYSRPDLSYEQYF.

Worth noting for this clonotype: At one of its ends the junction is not consistent with the germline gene, which may arise from a read error. V and J are TRBV11-1 and TRBJ2-7; D remains unclear. The CDR3 covers 13 residues. Germline V gives CDR1 SGHAT, CDR2 FQDESV (reference sequence). The DNA for the CDR3 is TGTGCCAGCAGCTCCCACGCAGGTTTCGAGCAAAACTTC. Amino acid sequence: CASSSHAGFEQNF.

This clonotype was seen a handful of times. This rearrangement joins TRBV11-2 to TRBJ2-1; 7 nucleotides line up with TRBD2. J was trimmed by 8 bases and V by 1 base; bases with no gene match: 2. This CDR3 spans 13 amino acids. Germline values: CDR1 SGHAT, CDR2 FQNNGV. CDR3 residues: CASSLGGGYEQFF. CDR3 nucleotides: TGTGCCAGCAGCTTAGGGGGAGGGTATGAGCAGTTCTTC.

Concerning this clonotype: A much larger clone lies a single base off, so this may be a read error. The gene calls are TRBV11-2 and TRBJ2-7; 7 bases are a match to TRBD1. Germline-derived CDR1 and CDR2 are SGHAT and FQNNGV. The CDR3 is 13 residues long. The V and J ends lost 3 bases and 6 bases, in that order; junction bases with no gene match: 5. CDR3 nucleotide sequence: TGTGCCAGCAGCTTGGACAGGTTCATCGAGCAGTACTTC. This translates into CASSLDRFIEQYF.

A word on this clonotype: It may be a read error: a sequence one base away is much more abundant. CDR3 sequence: CSVHYGTSTDTQYF. The CDR3 DNA reads TGCAGCGTTCACTACGGGACTAGCACAGATACGCAGTATTTT. This chain links TRBV29-1 with TRBJ2-3; possible D gene TRBD2, 6 bases. V shed 5 bases and J shed 0 bases, with 12 bases lying between them. Per the germline V gene, CDR1 is SQVTM and CDR2 is ANQGSEA. The CDR3 contains 14 residues.

On this clonotype: A much bigger clone sits one base away, suggesting this may be a read error. The chain combines TRBV4-3 with TRBJ2-2; a weak D match, TRBD1 (6 bases). The CDR3 spans 17 residues. The germline CDR1 and CDR2 sequences are LGHNA and YSLEER. The V and J ends lost 1 base and 1 base respectively, with 13 bases between them. CDR3: CASSQAPGQENTGELFF. The CDR3 region has the DNA TGCGCCAGCAGCCAAGCTCCGGGACAAGAGAACACCGGGGAGCTGTTTTTT.

The chain carries TRBV28 and TRBJ1-2; D is ambiguous. Trimming removed 6 bases from V and 4 bases from J, with 18 bases in between. The CDR3 contains 15 residues. The germline V gene encodes CDR1 MDHEN and CDR2 SYDVKM. The DNA for the CDR3 is TGTGCCAGCAGAGCTACGCCGATCGGTCTCTATGGCTACACCTTC. Translation: CASRATPIGLYGYTF.

The V and J genes are TRBV2 and TRBJ2-2, with D possibly matching TRBD2 (6 bases). Trimming removed 11 bases from V and 6 bases from J, with 10 bases in between. This CDR3 spans 11 amino acids. Germline V gene data show CDR1 as SNHLY and CDR2 as FYNNEI. CDR3 bases: TGTGCCGGCGGGAAGGCCGGGGAGCTGTTTTTT. Translating it yields CAGGKAGELFF. The full variable domain, completed using reference TRBV2 and TRBJ2-2, is EPEVTQTPSHQVTQMGQEVILRCVPISNHLYFYWYRQILGQKVEFLVSFYNNEISEKSEIFDDQFSVERPDGSNFTLKIRSTKLEDSAMYFCAGGKAGELFFGEGSRLTVL.

This clonotype was recorded many times. This chain connects TRBV5-4 to TRBJ2-3; D perhaps matches TRBD1 (6 bases). Trimming removed 0 bases from V and 6 bases from J, with 14 bases in between. The germline V gene encodes CDR1 SGHNT and CDR2 YYREEE (reference sequence). The CDR3 runs 15 residues. The CDR3 region is CASSLDNRVLDTQYF. DNA for the CDR3: TGTGCCAGCAGCTTGGACAACAGGGTTTTGGATACGCAGTATTTT.